This TCR beta chain was documented in a study of blood T cell repertoires in COVID-19 (dated by TCRdb to between 2020 and 2021). At the level of the whole study: Collaborator samples came from the United States, Italy and Spain and covered acute and convalescent phases of COVID-19. The material from the prospective study consisted of cDNA or gDNA derived from T cells, B-cell-depleted T cells, or PBMCs. Subjects who had been exposed to COVID-19, were actively infected with it, or had recovered from it provided the deeply sampled blood TCRbeta repertoires that made up the dataset. The repertoires were released in a freely available public database meant as a resource for research on the immune response to SARS-CoV-2. Samples were obtained from the ongoing ImmuneRACE study (first 160 participants) and from 1,254 subjects provided by 6 global collaborators. A de-identified subject ID, COVID-19 status, age in years and sex were almost always included in the sample metadata. Where HLA class I and class II types were available, the types were taken from metadata supplied by the sample provider, not from assay-based typing. Summary of the overall study and its limitations: The amount of clinical and demographic metadata varied by source and participant and was provided uncurated.

Worth noting for this clone: The antigen it recognizes is unknown. Per-nucleotide qualities are absent, and no much larger clonotype sits a single base away. This specimen includes other DNA sequences encoding the same CDR3.

Including the terminal cysteine and phenylalanine, the CDR3 comprises 13 residues. Of all the DNA, just the CDR3 is kept, 39 bases in frame from base 1. Per the germline V gene (reference sequence), GTSNPN is the CDR1 and SVGIG is the CDR2. A distance of 9 bases separates the germline ends of V and J, which lose 2 bases and 4 bases respectively. TCRbeta CDR3 regions were amplified from genomic DNA by means of the immunoSEQ Assay, a bias-controlled multiplex PCR. Per the original workflow: Nucleated cell counts per sample were estimated from amplification of reference gene primers within the assay. To quantify the absolute abundance of each unique TCRbeta CDR3 rearrangement, sequence reads were collapsed and filtered. For each sample, productive Simpson clonality was calculated as the square root of Simpson's diversity index over productive rearrangements. TCRdb holds this immuneACCESS table with in-frame rearrangements only. Some clones are missing; in checked studies, unresolved V genes explain under half, and the rest has no known cause. The DNA gave D and trimming, while V, J and clone size come from that table. Present in this sample are roughly 100,000 clones, nearly 90% of which were seen just once. Jointly, the top ten make up approximately 2% of the sample.

The collaborating institutions used their own protocols to collect whole blood in K2EDTA tubes. For TCRbeta analysis, collaborators shipped samples as frozen whole blood, isolated PBMCs, or DNA extracted from either of those sample types. In this chain, TRBV30 is recombined with TRBJ1-5; the D gene assignment is ambiguous. The sequence came from a middle-aged man with active COVID-19. Material for sequencing was peripheral blood. The CDR3 has the sequence CAWSSRENQPQHF. At the DNA level, the sequence is TGTGCCTGGAGTTCACGGGAGAATCAGCCCCAGCATTTT.